These 6 T cell receptor beta chains were all obtained from the same sample, sequenced in a study of cytomegalovirus exposure and HLA in healthy donors. Amplification used 60 Vbeta primers and 13 Jbeta primers. Assay used: immunoSEQ multiplex PCR; TCRdb lists only in-frame clones, some missing. The repertoire consists of over 200,000 clones, with just over 75% occurring once and the leading ten covering roughly 2.6%. The sample comprised PBMCs. The receptors were gathered from a woman aged 60-70 years in good health and CMV-seropositive.

The V call is TRBV2, the J call TRBJ2-3; 11 nucleotides line up with TRBD1. Looked up from germline, CDR1 is SNHLY and CDR2 is FYNNEI. J was trimmed by 5 bases and V by 6 bases; bases with no gene match: 10. The CDR3 spans 16 residues. CDR3 nucleotide sequence: TGTGCCAGCAGCCTCCGGACAGGGGGCGCGGGAGATACGCAGTATTTT. Protein sequence: CASSLRTGGAGDTQYF. The whole variable domain, remainder taken from reference TRBV2 and TRBJ2-3, is EPEVTQTPSHQVTQMGQEVILRCVPISNHLYFYWYRQILGQKVEFLVSFYNNEISEKSEIFDDQFSVERPDGSNFTLKIRSTKLEDSAMYFCASSLRTGGAGDTQYFGPGTRLTVL.

This chain links TRBV5-1 with TRBJ2-5; tentative D call: TRBD1 (5 bases). The J call is uncertain, as TRBJ2-7 better fits the DNA end. CDR3 length: 17 amino acids. Looked up from germline, CDR1 is SGHRS and CDR2 is YFSETQ. The CDR3 protein is CASSLGGGPVLSLEQYF. The CDR3 DNA is TGCGCCAGCAGCTTGGGGGGCGGTCCCGTACTATCCCTCGAGCAGTACTTC.

The sample holds one count of this clone. The chain carries TRBV28 and TRBJ1-5; possible D gene TRBD1, 6 bases. Trimming shortened V by 7 bases and J by 2 bases, and 9 bases separated the two germline ends. Germline loops: CDR1 MDHEN, CDR2 SYDVKM. The CDR3 covers 13 residues. Here the CDR3 DNA reads TGTGCCAGCATGAGACAGGGCAATCAGCCCCAGCATTTT. Residues: CASMRQGNQPQHF.

The chain joins TRBV27 to TRBJ2-5, with 10 bases aligning to TRBD1. This CDR3 is built from 15 residues. Germline trimming cut 5 bases from V and 5 bases from J; bases unmatched to any gene: 8. The germline V gene encodes CDR1 MNHEY and CDR2 SMNVEV (reference sequence). The CDR3 sequence: CASSKGQGRWETQYF. The DNA of the CDR3 is TGTGCCAGCAGTAAGGGACAGGGGAGGTGGGAGACCCAGTACTTC.

V usage is TRBV14 and J usage is TRBJ1-4; D is uncertain. V lost 9 bases and J 7 bases, leaving 12 bases between the germline ends. The length of the CDR3 is 12 residues. Germline CDR1 reads SGHDN; CDR2 reads FVKESK. The CDR3 loop reads CASGRGSEKLFF. Here the CDR3 DNA reads TGTGCCAGTGGGAGAGGAAGTGAAAAACTGTTTTTT.

This clone has more than one count but fewer than ten. The chain is built from TRBV15 and TRBJ1-5, with TRBD1 matching over 9 bases. The CDR3 runs to 14 residues. With V trimmed by 7 bases and J by 6 bases, 7 bases remained unmatched. The germline V gene has CDR1 LNHNV and CDR2 YYDKDF (reference sequence). The DNA for the CDR3 is TGTGCCACCACAGACAGGGGGTACAGTCAGCCCCAGCATTTT. This encodes CATTDRGYSQPQHF.